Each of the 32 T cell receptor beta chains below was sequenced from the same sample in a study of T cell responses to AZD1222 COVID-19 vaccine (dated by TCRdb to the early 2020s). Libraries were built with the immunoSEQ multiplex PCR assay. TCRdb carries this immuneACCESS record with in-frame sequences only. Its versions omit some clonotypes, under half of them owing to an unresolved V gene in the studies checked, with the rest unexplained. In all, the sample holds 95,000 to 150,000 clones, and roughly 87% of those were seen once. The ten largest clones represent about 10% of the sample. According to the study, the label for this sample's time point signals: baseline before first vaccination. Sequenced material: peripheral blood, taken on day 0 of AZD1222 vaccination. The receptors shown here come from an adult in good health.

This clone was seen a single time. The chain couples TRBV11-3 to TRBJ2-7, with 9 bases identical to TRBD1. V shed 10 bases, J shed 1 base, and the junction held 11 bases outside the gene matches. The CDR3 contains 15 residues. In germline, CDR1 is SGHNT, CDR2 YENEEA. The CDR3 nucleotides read TGTGCCACCAGGAACTCCGGGACAGGGTCCTACGAGCAGTACTTC. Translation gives CATRNSGTGSYEQYF.

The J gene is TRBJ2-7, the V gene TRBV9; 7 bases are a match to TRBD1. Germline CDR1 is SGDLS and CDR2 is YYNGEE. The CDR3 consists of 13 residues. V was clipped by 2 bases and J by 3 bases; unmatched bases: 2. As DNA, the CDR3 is TGTGCCAGCAGCGTGAGACAGGGCTACGAGCAGTACTTC. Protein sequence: CASSVRQGYEQYF.

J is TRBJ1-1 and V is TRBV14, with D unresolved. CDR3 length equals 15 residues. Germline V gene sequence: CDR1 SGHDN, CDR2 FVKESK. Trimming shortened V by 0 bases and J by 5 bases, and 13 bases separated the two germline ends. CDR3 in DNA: TGTGCCAGCAGCCAAGATCGGAATAGGGCGACTGAAGCTTTCTTT. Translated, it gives CASSQDRNRATEAFF.

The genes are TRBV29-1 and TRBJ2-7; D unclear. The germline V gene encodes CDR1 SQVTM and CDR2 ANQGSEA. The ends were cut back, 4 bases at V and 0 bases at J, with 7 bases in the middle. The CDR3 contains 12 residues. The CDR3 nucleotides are TGCAGCGTTGCCGGAAGCTCCTACGAGCAGTACTTC. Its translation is CSVAGSSYEQYF.

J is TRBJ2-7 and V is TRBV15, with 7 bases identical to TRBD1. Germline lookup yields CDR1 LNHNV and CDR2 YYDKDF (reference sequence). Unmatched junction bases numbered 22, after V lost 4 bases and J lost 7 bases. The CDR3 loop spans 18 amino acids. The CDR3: CATSIKDRDIGMDDEQYF. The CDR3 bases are TGTGCCACCAGCATAAAAGACAGGGACATCGGTATGGATGATGAGCAGTACTTC.

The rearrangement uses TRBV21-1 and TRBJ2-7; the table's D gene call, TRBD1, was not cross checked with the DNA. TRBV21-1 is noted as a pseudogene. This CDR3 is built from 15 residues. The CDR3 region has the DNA TGTGCCAGCAGCAAAGAGGGGCCTCTCTCCTACGAGCAGTACTTC. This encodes CASSKEGPLSYEQYF.

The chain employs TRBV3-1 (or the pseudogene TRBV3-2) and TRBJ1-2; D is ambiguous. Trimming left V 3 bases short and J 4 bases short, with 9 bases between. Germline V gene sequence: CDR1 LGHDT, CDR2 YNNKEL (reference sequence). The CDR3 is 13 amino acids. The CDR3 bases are TGTGCCAGCAGCCAGAGTACTGTCTATGGCTACACCTTC. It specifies CASSQSTVYGYTF.

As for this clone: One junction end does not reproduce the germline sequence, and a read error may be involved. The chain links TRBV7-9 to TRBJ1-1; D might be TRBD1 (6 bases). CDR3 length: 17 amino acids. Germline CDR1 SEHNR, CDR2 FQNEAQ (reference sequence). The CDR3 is CASSLAGTMGANTEAFF. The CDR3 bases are TGTGCCAGCAGCCTAGCCGGGACAATGGGGGCAAACACTGAAGCTTTCTTT.

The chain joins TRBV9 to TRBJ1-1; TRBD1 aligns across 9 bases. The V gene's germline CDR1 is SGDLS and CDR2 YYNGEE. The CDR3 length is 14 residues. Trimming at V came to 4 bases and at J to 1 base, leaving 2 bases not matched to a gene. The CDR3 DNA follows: TGTGCCAGCAGCCTACAGGGGGCGAACACTGAAGCTTTCTTT. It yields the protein CASSLQGANTEAFF. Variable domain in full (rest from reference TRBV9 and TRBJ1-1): DSGVTQTPKHLITATGQRVTLRCSPRSGDLSVYWYQQSLDQGLQFLIQYYNGEERAKGNILERFSAQQFPDLHSELNLSSLELGDSALYFCASSLQGANTEAFFGQGTRLTVV.

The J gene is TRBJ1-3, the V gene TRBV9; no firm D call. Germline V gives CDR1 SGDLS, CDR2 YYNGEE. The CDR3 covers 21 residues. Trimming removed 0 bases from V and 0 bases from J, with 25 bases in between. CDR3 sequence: CASSVAGGVTLGLPSGNTIYF. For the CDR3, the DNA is TGTGCCAGCAGCGTAGCGGGTGGGGTCACGCTAGGTCTTCCCTCTGGAAACACCATATATTTT.

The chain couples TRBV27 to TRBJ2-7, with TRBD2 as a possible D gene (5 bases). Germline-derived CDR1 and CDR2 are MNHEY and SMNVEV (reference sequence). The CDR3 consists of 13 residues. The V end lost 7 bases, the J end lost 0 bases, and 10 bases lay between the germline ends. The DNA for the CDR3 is TGTGCCAGCACGACTCGGGGCTCCTACGAGCAGTACTTC. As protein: CASTTRGSYEQYF.

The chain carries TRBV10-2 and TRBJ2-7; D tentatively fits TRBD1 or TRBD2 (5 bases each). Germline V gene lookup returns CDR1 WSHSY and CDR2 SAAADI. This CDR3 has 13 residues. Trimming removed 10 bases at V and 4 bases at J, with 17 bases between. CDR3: CATRDGLNYEQYF. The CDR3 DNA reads TGCGCCACTAGGGACGGCCTAAATTACGAGCAGTACTTC.

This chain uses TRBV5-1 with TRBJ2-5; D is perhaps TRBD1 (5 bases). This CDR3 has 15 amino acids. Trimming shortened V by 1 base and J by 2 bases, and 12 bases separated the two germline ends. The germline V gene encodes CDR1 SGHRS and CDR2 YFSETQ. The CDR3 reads CASSLRAGPQETQYF. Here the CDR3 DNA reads TGCGCCAGCAGCTTGCGGGCAGGGCCACAAGAGACCCAGTACTTC.

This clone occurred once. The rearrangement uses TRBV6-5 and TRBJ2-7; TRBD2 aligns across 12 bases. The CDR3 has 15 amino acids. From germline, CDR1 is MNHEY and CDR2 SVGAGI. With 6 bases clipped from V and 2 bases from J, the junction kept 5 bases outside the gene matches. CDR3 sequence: CASSRGLAGPYEQYF. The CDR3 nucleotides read TGTGCCAGCAGCCGAGGACTAGCGGGGCCCTACGAGCAGTACTTC.

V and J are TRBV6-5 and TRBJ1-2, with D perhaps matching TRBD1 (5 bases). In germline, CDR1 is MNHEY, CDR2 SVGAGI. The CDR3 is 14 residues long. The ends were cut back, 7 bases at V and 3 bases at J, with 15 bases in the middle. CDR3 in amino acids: CASTGRGEDYGYTF. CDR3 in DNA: TGTGCCAGCACCGGACGGGGGGAGGACTATGGCTACACCTTC.

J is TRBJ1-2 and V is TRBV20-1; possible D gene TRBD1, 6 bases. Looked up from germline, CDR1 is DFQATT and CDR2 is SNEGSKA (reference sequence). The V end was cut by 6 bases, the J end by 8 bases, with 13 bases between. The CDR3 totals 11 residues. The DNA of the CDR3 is TGCAGTGCGGGCAGGGGATTAGGCTACACCTTC. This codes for CSAGRGLGYTF.

This CDR3 is CASSQDVRGEQYF. Written as DNA, the CDR3 is TGTGCCAGCAGCCAAGACGTCCGGGGCGAGCAGTACTTC. The chain recombines TRBV4-2 with TRBJ2-7; D is perhaps TRBD2 (5 bases). This CDR3 has 13 residues. Germline values: CDR1 LGHNA, CDR2 YNFKEQ. V shed 0 bases and J shed 6 bases, with 9 bases lying between them.

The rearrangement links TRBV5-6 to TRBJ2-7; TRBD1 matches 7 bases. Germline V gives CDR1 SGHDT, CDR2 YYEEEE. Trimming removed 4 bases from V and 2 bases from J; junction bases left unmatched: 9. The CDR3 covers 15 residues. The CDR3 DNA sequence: TGTGCCAGCAGCCTCCTGAGACAGGGAACCTACGAGCAGTACTTC. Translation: CASSLLRQGTYEQYF.

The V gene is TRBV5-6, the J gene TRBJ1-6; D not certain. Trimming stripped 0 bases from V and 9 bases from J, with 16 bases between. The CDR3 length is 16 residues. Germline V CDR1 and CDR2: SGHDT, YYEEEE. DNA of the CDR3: TGTGCCAGCAGCTTGGAGGCGGCTAGGTCCTCTTCACCCCTCCACTTT. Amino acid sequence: CASSLEAARSSSPLHF.

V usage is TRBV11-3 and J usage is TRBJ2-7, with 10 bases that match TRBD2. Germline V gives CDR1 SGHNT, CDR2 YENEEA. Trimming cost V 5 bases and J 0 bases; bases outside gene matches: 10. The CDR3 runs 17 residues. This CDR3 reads CASSLMTSGPPSYEQYF. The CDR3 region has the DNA TGTGCCAGCAGCCTGATGACTAGCGGGCCACCCTCCTACGAGCAGTACTTC. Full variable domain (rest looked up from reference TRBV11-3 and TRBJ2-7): EAGVVQSPRYKIIEKKQPVAFWCNPISGHNTLYWYLQNLGQGPELLIRYENEEAVDDSQLPKDRFSAERLKGVDSTLKIQPAELGDSAVYLCASSLMTSGPPSYEQYFGPGTRLTVT.

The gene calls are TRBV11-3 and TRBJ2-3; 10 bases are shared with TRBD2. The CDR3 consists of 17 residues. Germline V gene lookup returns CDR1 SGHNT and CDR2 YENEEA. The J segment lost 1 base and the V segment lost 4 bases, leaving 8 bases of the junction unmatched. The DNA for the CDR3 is TGTGCCAGCAGCTCTCGTCAGAGCGGGGGGGGCACAGATACGCAGTATTTT. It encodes CASSSRQSGGGTDTQYF.

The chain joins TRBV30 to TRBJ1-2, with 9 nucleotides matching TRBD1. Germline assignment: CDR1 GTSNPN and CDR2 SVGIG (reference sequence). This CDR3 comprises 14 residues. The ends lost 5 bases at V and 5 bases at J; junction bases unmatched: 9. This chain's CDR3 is CAWGGWTGVYGYTF. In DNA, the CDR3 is TGTGCCTGGGGAGGGTGGACAGGGGTATATGGCTACACCTTC.

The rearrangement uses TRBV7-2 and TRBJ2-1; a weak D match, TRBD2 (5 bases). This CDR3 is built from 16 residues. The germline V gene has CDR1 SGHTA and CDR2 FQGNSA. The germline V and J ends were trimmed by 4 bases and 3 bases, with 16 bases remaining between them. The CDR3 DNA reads TGTGCCAGCAGCTCCTCGATCATCCGGGACTACAATGAGCAGTTCTTC. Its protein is CASSSSIIRDYNEQFF. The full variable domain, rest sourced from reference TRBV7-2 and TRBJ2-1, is GAGVSQSPSNKVTEKGKDVELRCDPISGHTALYWYRQSLGQGLEFLIYFQGNSAPDKSGLPSDRFSAERTGGSVSTLTIQRTQQEDSAVYLCASSSSIIRDYNEQFFGPGTRLTVL.

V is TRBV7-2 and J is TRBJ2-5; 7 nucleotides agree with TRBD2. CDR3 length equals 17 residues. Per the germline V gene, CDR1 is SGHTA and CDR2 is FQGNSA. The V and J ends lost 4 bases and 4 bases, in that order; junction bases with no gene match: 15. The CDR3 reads CASSSRGSGARGETQYF. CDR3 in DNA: TGTGCCAGCAGCTCCCGAGGGAGCGGGGCCCGAGGAGAGACCCAGTACTTC.

In DNA form, the CDR3 reads TGTGCCAGCAGATCCGGGACAGGGGTCGACGAGCAGTACTTC. Translating gives CASRSGTGVDEQYF. The J gene is TRBJ2-7, the V gene TRBV5-4; 10 positions agree with TRBD1. In germline, CDR1 is SGHNT, CDR2 YYREEE (reference sequence). V lost 5 bases to trimming and J lost 5 bases; unmatched junction nucleotides: 7. The CDR3 sequence is 14 residues long.

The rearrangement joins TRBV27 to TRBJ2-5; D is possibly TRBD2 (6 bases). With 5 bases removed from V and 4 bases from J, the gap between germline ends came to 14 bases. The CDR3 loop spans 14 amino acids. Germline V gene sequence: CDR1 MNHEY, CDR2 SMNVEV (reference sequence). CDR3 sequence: CASSLRLGGETQYF. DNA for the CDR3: TGTGCCAGCAGTCTCCGACTAGGAGGAGAGACCCAGTACTTC.

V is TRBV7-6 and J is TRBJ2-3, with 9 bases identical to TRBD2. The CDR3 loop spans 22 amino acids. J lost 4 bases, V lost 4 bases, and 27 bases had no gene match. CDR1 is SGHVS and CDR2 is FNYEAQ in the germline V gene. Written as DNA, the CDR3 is TGTGCCAGCAGCTCGACCACGGACAGCTACACGGTAGCGGGAGTCCACGCAGATACGCAGTATTTT. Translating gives CASSSTTDSYTVAGVHADTQYF. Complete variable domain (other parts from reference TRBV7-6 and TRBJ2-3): GAGVSQSPRYKVTKRGQDVALRCDPISGHVSLYWYRQALGQGPEFLTYFNYEAQQDKSGLPNDRFSAERPEGSISTLTIQRTEQRDSAMYRCASSSTTDSYTVAGVHADTQYFGPGTRLTVL.

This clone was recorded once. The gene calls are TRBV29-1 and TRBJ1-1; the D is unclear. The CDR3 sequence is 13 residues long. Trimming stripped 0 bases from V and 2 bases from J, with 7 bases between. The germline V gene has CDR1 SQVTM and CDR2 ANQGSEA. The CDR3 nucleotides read TGCAGCGTTGAAGATATGGAAAACACTGAAGCTTTCTTT. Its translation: CSVEDMENTEAFF.

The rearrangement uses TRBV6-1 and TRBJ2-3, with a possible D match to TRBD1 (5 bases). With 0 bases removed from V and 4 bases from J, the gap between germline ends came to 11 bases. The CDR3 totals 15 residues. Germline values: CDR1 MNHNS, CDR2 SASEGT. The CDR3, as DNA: TGTGCCAGCAGTGAAGCCTGGAAGGGGCCAGATACGCAGTATTTT. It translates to CASSEAWKGPDTQYF.

CDR3 residues: CASSEFGARTAVVTQYF. The CDR3 coding sequence is TGTGCCAGCAGTGAATTCGGGGCGAGGACCGCTGTGGTAACCCAGTACTTC. The rearrangement joins TRBV25-1 to TRBJ2-5, with D tentatively TRBD1 or TRBD2 (5 bases each). Germline V lookup: CDR1 MGHDK, CDR2 SYGVNS. V lost 1 base, J lost 8 bases, and 23 bases lay in between. The CDR3 extends over 17 amino acids.

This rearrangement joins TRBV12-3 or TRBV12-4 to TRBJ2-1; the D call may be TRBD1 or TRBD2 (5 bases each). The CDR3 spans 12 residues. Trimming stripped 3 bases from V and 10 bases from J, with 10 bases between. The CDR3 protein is CASSFGAGEQFF. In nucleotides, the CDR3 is TGTGCCAGCAGTTTCGGGGCAGGAGAGCAGTTCTTC.

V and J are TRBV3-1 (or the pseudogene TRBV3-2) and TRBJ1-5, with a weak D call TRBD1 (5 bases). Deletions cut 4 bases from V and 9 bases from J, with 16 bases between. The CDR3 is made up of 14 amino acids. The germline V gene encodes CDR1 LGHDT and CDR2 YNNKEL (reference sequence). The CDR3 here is CASSPQGTGRPQHF. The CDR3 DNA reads TGTGCCAGCAGCCCACAAGGGACCGGACGGCCCCAGCATTTT.